This TCR beta chain was found in a study of CD8+ T cells in alopecia areata. Background on the study: Treated patients were given 5 to 10 mg oral tofacitinib twice daily. Study observations and caveats: For lesional scalp, especially alopecia totalis/universalis, clonality was higher than in normal scalp. There were many expanded lesional clones persisting in scalp and blood during tofacitinib.

The CDR3 spans 10 residues. Trimming took 0 bases from V and 10 from J, leaving 4 bases between them. The germline gives CDR1 GTSNPN, CDR2 SVGIG (reference sequence). Treatment here: oral pan-JAK inhibitor, 5-10 mg twice daily. Sequencing relied on a cDNA template that was reverse transcribed from extracted RNA. The data were produced by immunoSEQ multiplex PCR, yet TCRdb's version contains in-frame clones alone and is incomplete. Of 110,000 to 150,000 clones listed, roughly 52% are singletons. In this sample, this clone turned up a few times. What it binds is unknown. The chain links TRBV30 to TRBJ2-1; D ambiguous. The sequencing used CD8+ T cells sorted from blood, collected at week 4, from a patient treated with tofacitinib. This receptor was taken from a human donor with alopecia areata. CDR3 DNA sequence: TGTGCCTGGAGTGTCGGAGAGCAGTTCTTC. It is translated as CAWSVGEQFF.